Listed here are 18 T cell receptor beta chains from one sample, sequenced in a study of blood T cell repertoires in COVID-19 (dated by TCRdb to the early 2020s). The method was the immunoSEQ multiplex PCR assay. Held by TCRdb, this immuneACCESS table contains in-frame sequences only and omits some clones. Under half of the omission traces to an unresolved V gene where checked; the cause of the rest is unknown. A total of 400,000 or so clones appear in this sample, roughly 87% of them only once. The top ten constitute 0.6% of the sample. Sequencing was carried out using PBMCs or T cells enriched from blood (not recorded which). Every receptor here comes from a young man who had recovered from COVID-19.

This chain joins TRBV5-3 and TRBJ1-5; the D gene is possibly TRBD1 (5 bases). TRBV5-3 belongs to the ORF category, with a function that is uncertain. V was shortened by 4 bases and J by 0 bases, with 17 bases between the two germline ends. This CDR3 contains 17 residues. CDR3 protein: CARSDPTASDSNQPQHF. DNA of the CDR3: TGTGCCAGAAGCGACCCGACAGCTAGCGATAGCAATCAGCCCCAGCATTTT.

This chain joins TRBV20-1 and TRBJ1-6; D is uncertain. This CDR3 region has 11 residues. Germline V gives CDR1 DFQATT, CDR2 SNEGSKA (reference sequence). V lost 4 bases, J lost 5 bases, and 3 bases lay in between. CDR3: CSATDNSPLHF. CDR3 sequence (DNA): TGCAGTGCTACCGATAATTCACCCCTCCACTTT.

The CDR3 DNA follows: TGCGCCAGCAGCCCCCGCCGGGACACCTCCTACGAGCAGTACTTC. Translation gives CASSPRRDTSYEQYF. The chain has TRBV5-1 and TRBJ2-7, with D possibly matching TRBD1 (6 bases). CDR3 length: 15 residues. Germline V gives CDR1 SGHRS, CDR2 YFSETQ. V lost 4 bases and J lost 0, with 14 bases in between.

This chain uses TRBV18 with TRBJ1-2; 8 bases line up with TRBD1. CDR1 and CDR2 from the germline V gene are KGHSH and LQKENI. There are 15 residues in the CDR3. Germline trimming cut 5 bases from V and 4 bases from J; bases unmatched to any gene: 9. The CDR3 sequence: CASSDPGTGSYGYTF. The CDR3 DNA follows: TGTGCCAGCTCAGATCCCGGGACAGGCAGCTATGGCTACACCTTC.

The chain carries TRBV10-1 and TRBJ1-2; 9 bases line up with TRBD1. V gave up 4 bases and J gave up 7 bases; unmatched junction bases: 4. The CDR3 loop spans 13 amino acids. Germline CDR1 is WNHNN and CDR2 is SYGVQD (reference sequence). This CDR3 is CASSADRGSGYTF. DNA for the CDR3: TGCGCCAGCAGTGCGGACAGGGGCTCTGGCTACACCTTC.

CDR3 nucleotides: TGTGCCAGTAAGTACCGTAGGGAGACTGAAGCTTTCTTT. This sequence encodes CASKYRRETEAFF. This sequence joins TRBV19 and TRBJ1-1, with D unresolved. CDR1 and CDR2 (germline): LNHDA, SQIVND (reference sequence). CDR3 length equals 13 residues. The germline V and J ends were trimmed by 7 bases and 5 bases, with 14 bases remaining between them. The entire variable domain, with the rest obtained from reference TRBV19 and TRBJ1-1, is as follows: DGGITQSPKYLFRKEGQNVTLSCEQNLNHDAMYWYRQDPGQGLRLIYYSQIVNDFQKGDIAEGYSVSREKKESFPLTVTSAQKNPTAFYLCASKYRRETEAFFGQGTRLTVV.

V gene TRBV30 combines with J gene TRBJ2-5; TRBD2 matches at 7 bases. Germline V gives CDR1 GTSNPN, CDR2 SVGIG (reference sequence). Trimming at V came to 5 bases and at J to 4 bases, leaving 7 bases not matched to a gene. The CDR3 length is 13 residues. CDR3 sequence: CAWGSGGRETQYF. The CDR3 coding sequence is TGTGCCTGGGGTTCGGGCGGGAGAGAGACCCAGTACTTC. The full variable domain, rest sourced from reference TRBV30 and TRBJ2-5, is SQTIHQWPATLVQPVGSPLSLECTVEGTSNPNLYWYRQAAGRGLQLLFYSVGIGQISSEVPQNLSASRPQDRQFILSSKKLLLSDSGFYLCAWGSGGRETQYFGPGTRLLVL.

This chain uses TRBV5-1 with TRBJ1-5; 9 bases line up with TRBD1. CDR1 is SGHRS and CDR2 is YFSETQ in the germline V gene. With V trimmed by 2 bases and J by 4 bases, 4 bases remained unmatched. CDR3 length: 15 residues. The CDR3 sequence: CASSFMTGGNQPQHF. In nucleotides, the CDR3 is TGCGCCAGCAGCTTTATGACAGGGGGAAATCAGCCCCAGCATTTT.

This sequence joins TRBV5-1 and TRBJ2-1; 9 nucleotides agree with TRBD1. CDR3 size: 17 residues. Germline assignment: CDR1 SGHRS and CDR2 YFSETQ. Germline trimming cut 0 bases from V and 6 bases from J; bases unmatched to any gene: 10. Here the CDR3 reads CASSLGGGQGSRNEQFF. The CDR3 DNA follows: TGCGCCAGCAGCTTGGGAGGGGGACAGGGTTCCCGCAATGAGCAGTTCTTC.

V usage is TRBV18 and J usage is TRBJ1-5, with 8 bases aligning to TRBD1. J gave up 4 bases and V 6 bases, and 5 bases lay outside the gene matches. Germline V gene lookup returns CDR1 KGHSH and CDR2 LQKENI. The CDR3 has 14 residues. CDR3 in amino acids: CASSRTGQNQPQHF. Written as DNA, the CDR3 is TGTGCCAGCTCGCGGACAGGGCAGAATCAGCCCCAGCATTTT.

The V and J genes are TRBV28 and TRBJ1-1; D gene ambiguous. Germline V gene lookup returns CDR1 MDHEN and CDR2 SYDVKM. The length of the CDR3 is 12 residues. Trimming took 6 bases from V and 2 from J, leaving 7 bases between them. Written as DNA, the CDR3 is TGTGCCAGCAGCCTAAGAAACACTGAAGCTTTCTTT. Translating gives CASSLRNTEAFF.

The gene calls are TRBV6-5 and TRBJ1-1; a weak D match, TRBD1 (6 bases). Trimming shortened V by 8 bases and J by 7 bases, and 14 bases separated the two germline ends. Germline values: CDR1 MNHEY, CDR2 SVGAGI. The CDR3 contains 12 residues. CDR3 loop: CASAYGGGEAFF. In DNA, the CDR3 is TGTGCCAGCGCCTATGGGGGCGGTGAAGCTTTCTTT.

The rearrangement links TRBV2 to TRBJ1-5; 8 positions match TRBD1. V was clipped by 8 bases and J by 6 bases; unmatched bases: 9. CDR1 and CDR2 from the germline V gene are SNHLY and FYNNEI. CDR3 length: 14 residues. DNA for the CDR3: TGTGCCAGCGCCGACAGGGGCGGGGGTCAGCCCCAGCATTTT. This codes for CASADRGGGQPQHF.

The CDR3 nucleotides are TGTGCCAGCAGCCACGGGGGGATTTCGTCTAACTATGGCTACACCTTC. It codes for CASSHGGISSNYGYTF. The rearrangement joins TRBV7-3 to TRBJ1-2; perhaps TRBD1 as D (5 bases). The germline V gene encodes CDR1 SGHTA and CDR2 FQGTGA. V lost 5 bases, J lost 0 bases, and 16 bases lay in between. The CDR3 sequence is 16 residues long. The entire variable domain, with the rest obtained from reference TRBV7-3 and TRBJ1-2, is as follows: GAGVSQTPSNKVTEKGKYVELRCDPISGHTALYWYRQSLGQGPEFLIYFQGTGAADDSGLPNDRFFAVRPEGSVSTLKIQRTERGDSAVYLCASSHGGISSNYGYTFGSGTRLTVV.

The chain links TRBV7-2 to TRBJ1-1; a possible D gene is TRBD1 (6 bases). The CDR3 contains 13 residues. The V gene's germline CDR1 is SGHTA and CDR2 FQGNSA. Trimming shortened V by 0 bases and J by 5 bases, and 7 bases separated the two germline ends. CDR3 in amino acids: CASSLAQGTEAFF. The CDR3 bases are TGTGCCAGCAGCTTAGCCCAGGGGACTGAAGCTTTCTTT.

In this sample, this clone turned up a few times. The chain combines TRBV6-5 with TRBJ1-1; 8 nucleotides agree with TRBD1. The CDR3 length is 15 residues. The V gene's germline CDR1 is MNHEY and CDR2 SVGAGI. V lost 2 bases and J lost 5; bases outside the gene matches: 7. The CDR3 nucleotides are TGTGCCAGCAGTTACAGAAAGCAGGGGGCAACTGAAGCTTTCTTT. It is translated as CASSYRKQGATEAFF.

V usage is TRBV18 and J usage is TRBJ1-1, with D unresolved. Trimming took off 2 bases at V and 1 base at J, with 8 bases between the two ends. Germline CDR1 KGHSH, CDR2 LQKENI. The CDR3 runs 14 residues. Written as DNA, the CDR3 is TGTGCCAGCTCACCAGAGGGCAAGAACACTGAAGCTTTCTTT. Amino acids: CASSPEGKNTEAFF.

This chain links TRBV13 with TRBJ2-4, with TRBD2 identical over 7 bases. The CDR3 length is 17 residues. Losses at the gene ends were 5 bases for V and 5 bases for J; bases not matched to a gene: 15. Germline CDR1 reads PRHDT; CDR2 reads FYEKMQ (reference sequence). The CDR3 protein is CASSGRWTPAGENIQYF. CDR3 DNA sequence: TGTGCCAGCAGCGGACGTTGGACACCGGCGGGGGAAAACATTCAGTACTTC. The whole variable domain, filled in from reference TRBV13 and TRBJ2-4, reads AAGVIQSPRHLIKEKRETATLKCYPIPRHDTVYWYQQGPGQDPQFLISFYEKMQSDKGSIPDRFSAQQFSDYHSELNMSSLELGDSALYFCASSGRWTPAGENIQYFGAGTRLSVL.